The entry below describes one TCR beta chain. This table comes from immunoSEQ multiplex PCR, and its TCRdb copy is limited to in-frame clones, with some not included. The sample holds 9,500 to 10,000 clones, approximately 68% seen once. Germline V gene lookup returns CDR1 SNHLY and CDR2 FYNNEI. Trimming took off 1 base at V and 2 bases at J, with 6 bases between the two ends. The CDR3 totals 14 residues. This specimen belongs to a study of neoadjuvant anti-PD-1 for oral cavity cancer. Time point: after neoadjuvant nivolumab, at surgical resection. Sequenced here: PBMCs, sampled after nivolumab (anti-PD-1) treatment. This receptor was obtained from a person aged 35-79 years with oral cavity squamous cell carcinoma. The V and J genes are TRBV2 and TRBJ1-3; possible D gene TRBD1, 5 bases. The CDR3 DNA sequence: TGTGCCAGCAGTGAAGTGACAGCTGGAAACACCATATATTTT. Its translation is CASSEVTAGNTIYF.